This entry lists 26 T cell receptor beta chains sequenced from one sample in a study of T cells expressing NK-cell markers. TCRdb re-analyzed the 5' RACE reads; it lists each CDR3 protein once, without DNA. This sample's table has roughly 380,000 distinct CDR3 sequences. The sample comprised blood T cells: a sorted CD56 or NKG2C T cell subset, CD4+ or CD8+ T cells, or bulk PBMC T cells (not recorded which). All receptors come from a man aged 18-70 years in good health.

This rearrangement joins TRBV5-4 to TRBJ2-5; TCRdb names TRBD2, which stays unverified in the absence of DNA. The CDR3 extends over 13 amino acids. Germline assignment: CDR1 SGHNT and CDR2 YYREEE (reference sequence). This chain's CDR3 is CASSPTTKETQYF.

This chain uses TRBV5-1 with TRBJ2-7; as DNA is missing, the TRBD1 call by TCRdb cannot be tested. The CDR3 runs 14 residues. CDR1 SGHRS and CDR2 YFSETQ come from the germline V gene. CDR3 in amino acids: CASSSGQGAYEQYF.

The rearrangement links TRBV19 to TRBJ2-1. Germline V lookup: CDR1 LNHDA, CDR2 SQIVND (reference sequence). The length of the CDR3 is 15 residues. The CDR3 reads CASSIFRGSYNEQFF.

This chain connects TRBV2 to TRBJ2-5; TCRdb's D call of TRBD2 is untestable without DNA. Germline assignment: CDR1 SNHLY and CDR2 FYNNEI. CDR3 length: 13 amino acids. The CDR3 is CASPAGGRETQYF.

J is TRBJ2-3 and V is TRBV27; absent DNA, TCRdb's TRBD2 call cannot be checked. CDR3 length equals 15 residues. CDR1 is MNHEY and CDR2 is SMNVEV in the germline V gene (reference sequence). CDR3 region: CASSLWGPRQDTQYF.

The CDR3 here is CASSEGGATSYNEQFF. The chain joins TRBV5-1 to TRBJ2-1; TCRdb calls TRBD1, which cannot be checked without DNA. The CDR3 has 16 residues. Germline V gene data show CDR1 as SGHRS and CDR2 as YFSETQ.

V is TRBV6-1 and J is TRBJ1-6; lacking DNA, the TRBD1 call made by TCRdb goes unchecked. Germline V gives CDR1 MNHNS, CDR2 SASEGT. This CDR3 is 16 amino acids long. CDR3 sequence: CASRNQETGVNSPLHF.

This rearrangement joins TRBV19 to TRBJ2-7; lacking DNA, the TRBD1 call made by TCRdb goes unchecked. This CDR3 has 15 amino acids. Germline V lookup: CDR1 LNHDA, CDR2 SQIVND (reference sequence). CDR3: CASTQGAIGSYEQYF.

This chain uses TRBV7-3 with TRBJ1-2. The CDR3 consists of 14 residues. Germline CDR1 SGHTA, CDR2 FQGTGA. CDR3 in amino acids: CASSFGPEGGGYTF.

This chain uses TRBV20-1 with TRBJ2-5; the TCRdb call, TRBD2, lacks DNA for checking. CDR3 length equals 15 residues. Germline V gives CDR1 DFQATT, CDR2 SNEGSKA (reference sequence). CDR3 amino acids: CSAKYSGGTQETQYF.

V and J are TRBV5-1 and TRBJ2-7; TCRdb reports TRBD2, a call that lacks DNA to check it against. Per the germline V gene, CDR1 is SGHRS and CDR2 is YFSETQ. The CDR3 extends over 16 amino acids. The CDR3 loop is CASSKGLAGGSYEQYF. The whole variable domain, filled in from reference TRBV5-1 and TRBJ2-7, reads KAGVTQTPRYLIKTRGQQVTLSCSPISGHRSVSWYQQTPGQGLQFLFEYFSETQRNKGNFPGRFSGRQFSNSRSEMNVSTLELGDSALYLCASSKGLAGGSYEQYFGPGTRLTVT.

The J gene is TRBJ2-2, the V gene TRBV28. The CDR3 has 14 amino acids. Germline V gene sequence: CDR1 MDHEN, CDR2 SYDVKM. The CDR3 is CASITPRQTGELFF.

CDR3 sequence reads: CASSLNGNRNEKLFF. The chain carries TRBV13 and TRBJ1-4. From germline, CDR1 is PRHDT and CDR2 FYEKMQ (reference sequence). This CDR3 contains 15 residues.

This rearrangement joins TRBV15 to TRBJ1-6; no DNA is available, so the TRBD1 call from TCRdb remains unchecked. Germline V gene data show CDR1 as LNHNV and CDR2 as YYDKDF (reference sequence). The CDR3 runs 15 residues. CDR3 in amino acids: CATSRTGTDNSPLHF.

This chain joins TRBV29-1 and TRBJ2-7; TCRdb names TRBD2, which stays unverified in the absence of DNA. Germline values: CDR1 SQVTM, CDR2 ANQGSEA. The CDR3 is made up of 14 amino acids. This CDR3 reads CSVLLAGVTYEQYF.

The chain combines TRBV12-3 or TRBV12-4 with TRBJ1-1; TCRdb's assignment of TRBD1 cannot be checked, as there is no DNA. This CDR3 comprises 15 residues. CDR3 region: CASSFGGSANTEAFF.

The V gene is TRBV5-1, the J gene TRBJ1-2; TCRdb calls TRBD1, which cannot be checked without DNA. The CDR3 has 15 residues. Germline V gives CDR1 SGHRS, CDR2 YFSETQ. CDR3 in amino acids: CASSLEQGVFNGYTF.

The V gene is TRBV6-2 or TRBV6-3, the J gene TRBJ2-7; without DNA, the TCRdb call of TRBD2 cannot be checked. Germline CDR1 MNHEY, CDR2 SVGEGT. The CDR3 covers 14 residues. Here the CDR3 reads CASSRDSLTYEQYF.

The rearrangement uses TRBV28 and TRBJ1-5. The CDR3 length is 15 residues. CDR1 and CDR2 from the germline V gene are MDHEN and SYDVKM. The CDR3 spells CASSLADSRNQPQHF.

This chain links TRBV11-2 with TRBJ2-4. The CDR3 runs to 13 residues. The germline CDR1 and CDR2 sequences are SGHAT and FQNNGV. The CDR3 reads CASSLEGLNIQYF.

The V gene is TRBV7-2, the J gene TRBJ2-3; TCRdb indicates TRBD2, and absent DNA this call remains unverified. The CDR3 contains 16 residues. Germline lookup yields CDR1 SGHTA and CDR2 FQGNSA. CDR3 amino acids: CASSLGLADAQDTQYF.

The chain has TRBV7-3 and TRBJ2-3; checking the TCRdb D call of TRBD2 is not possible without DNA. The CDR3 is made up of 15 amino acids. The germline gives CDR1 SGHTA, CDR2 FQGTGA. CDR3 region: CASSPAGGKADTQYF.

The CDR3 region is CATSRDIEENSPLHF. The V gene is TRBV15, the J gene TRBJ1-6. CDR1 is LNHNV and CDR2 is YYDKDF in the germline V gene (reference sequence). The CDR3 is 15 residues long.

This sequence joins TRBV6-5 and TRBJ1-3. The CDR3 runs 14 residues. Germline CDR1 MNHEY, CDR2 SVGAGI. This CDR3 reads CASSYDGAGNTIYF.

V is TRBV7-8 and J is TRBJ2-5; TCRdb lists TRBD2, though no DNA is available to test this call. This CDR3 comprises 16 residues. CDR1 is SGHVS and CDR2 is FQNEAQ in the germline V gene. The CDR3 is CASSFRLAGIQETQYF.

The chain employs TRBV12-3 or TRBV12-4 and TRBJ2-7; the TRBD1 assignment by TCRdb is unverifiable without DNA. The CDR3 covers 14 residues. CDR3 protein: CASSRWGVGYEQYF.